Listed here are 12 T cell receptor beta chains from one sample, sequenced in a study of response to subunit inactivated influenza vaccine. One entry per CDR3 protein, called by TCRdb with MiXCR from the RT-PCR reads. The sample contains about 530,000 distinct CDR3 sequences, roughly 13% of which appear only once. The specimen comprised PBMCs from blood, sampled more than 35 days after vaccination. Source of these receptors: a man aged 45-60 years who received an inactivated influenza vaccine.

The V gene is TRBV25-1, the J gene TRBJ2-2, with 7 bases lining up with TRBD1. This CDR3 spans 15 amino acids. Germline lookup yields CDR1 MGHDK and CDR2 SYGVNS. Trimming removed 4 bases from V and 4 bases from J; junction bases left unmatched: 6. CDR3 nucleotides: TGTGCCAGCAGTGGATACAGGGGAAGCACCGGGGAGCTGTTTTTT. Its translation: CASSGYRGSTGELFF.

The table lists this clonotype with a few counts. The rearrangement uses TRBV5-1 and TRBJ2-5, with 8 bases matching TRBD1. The CDR3 consists of 14 residues. The J segment lost 4 bases and the V segment lost 4 bases, leaving 6 bases of the junction unmatched. The germline CDR1 and CDR2 sequences are SGHRS and YFSETQ. This CDR3 is CASSGGQAIETQYF. The CDR3 DNA reads TGCGCCAGCAGCGGGGGACAGGCTATAGAGACCCAGTACTTC.

This sequence joins TRBV6-1 and TRBJ2-1; unclear D gene. Trimming shortened V by 5 bases and J by 0 bases, and 17 bases separated the two germline ends. CDR1 is MNHNS, CDR2 SASEGT, per germline. CDR3 length equals 17 residues. CDR3 nucleotides: TGTGCCAGCAGTAGCATACGATTAGGGAACTCCTACAATGAGCAGTTCTTC. Protein sequence: CASSSIRLGNSYNEQFF.

The chain is built from TRBV12-3 or TRBV12-4 and TRBJ1-4; D is uncertain. V lost 6 bases and J 8 bases, leaving 10 bases between the germline ends. The CDR3 contains 12 residues. As DNA, the CDR3 is TGTGCCAGCAGCAACCCCAAGGAAAAACTGTTTTTT. Its protein product is CASSNPKEKLFF.

This clonotype has at least ten counts. The chain couples TRBV12-3 or TRBV12-4 to TRBJ2-3; TRBD2 matches 12 bases. CDR3 length: 15 residues. V lost 8 bases and J lost 2; bases outside the gene matches: 5. CDR3 DNA: TGTGCCAGCGGCACTAGCGGGGGGATCACAGATACGCAGTATTTT. Protein: CASGTSGGITDTQYF.

This clonotype was seen only a few times. The CDR3 DNA follows: TGTGCCAGCAGCTTAGATGGAGGGTCTAGCTCCTACGAGCAGTACTTC. It encodes CASSLDGGSSSYEQYF. The V gene is TRBV7-2, the J gene TRBJ2-7, with D perhaps TRBD2 (6 bases). The CDR3 has 16 residues. V gave up 1 base and J gave up 0 bases, with 13 bases separating them. Germline CDR1 is SGHTA and CDR2 is FQGNSA. The full variable domain, its missing parts supplied by reference TRBV7-2 and TRBJ2-7, is GAGVSQSPSNKVTEKGKDVELRCDPISGHTALYWYRQSLGQGLEFLIYFQGNSAPDKSGLPSDRFSAERTGGSVSTLTIQRTQQEDSAVYLCASSLDGGSSSYEQYFGPGTRLTVT.

This clonotype was detected only a few times. This chain uses TRBV12-3 or TRBV12-4 with TRBJ2-7, with D possibly being TRBD1 or TRBD2 (5 bases each). Trimming took off 6 bases at V and 9 bases at J, with 18 bases between the two ends. This CDR3 has 13 residues. The CDR3, as DNA: TGTGCCAGCAGCCCGTCCAGGGTTGGAGGGCAGTACTTC. This gives the protein CASSPSRVGGQYF.

In this sample, this clonotype turned up many times. The V gene is TRBV7-2, the J gene TRBJ2-3, with unresolved D. The V gene lost 5 bases and the J gene lost 0 bases, with 12 bases spanning the gap. The CDR3 has 15 amino acids. Germline CDR1 and CDR2: SGHTA and FQGNSA. The CDR3 loop reads CASSEYYTSTDTQYF. As DNA, the CDR3 is TGTGCCAGCAGCGAGTACTACACTAGCACAGATACGCAGTATTTT.

Many counts were recorded for this clonotype. The genes are TRBV4-2 and TRBJ2-3, with 13 bases fitting TRBD2. With V trimmed by 1 base and J by 4 bases, 20 bases remained unmatched. This CDR3 is built from 22 residues. The V gene's germline CDR1 is LGHNA and CDR2 YNFKEQ. CDR3 protein: CASSQAFDRLAGGPVDPDTQYF. DNA of the CDR3: TGTGCCAGCAGCCAAGCCTTTGACCGACTAGCGGGGGGCCCAGTTGACCCAGATACGCAGTATTTT.

This clonotype was observed once. J is TRBJ1-6 and V is TRBV7-2; D gene unclear. The CDR3 is made up of 14 amino acids. V was shortened by 2 bases and J by 7 bases, with 9 bases between the two germline ends. The germline V gene encodes CDR1 SGHTA and CDR2 FQGNSA. The CDR3 loop is CASSLSRWNSPLHF. CDR3 in DNA: TGTGCCAGCAGCTTATCACGTTGGAATTCACCCCTCCACTTT.

There are many counts of this clonotype. CDR3 DNA: TGTGCCACCAGTGACCCTCACAACAGGGACTCCTACAATGAGCAGTTCTTC. It encodes CATSDPHNRDSYNEQFF. The chain couples TRBV24-1 to TRBJ2-1; tentatively, D is TRBD1 (6 bases). V gave up 4 bases and J gave up 0 bases, with 15 bases separating them. The CDR3 runs to 17 residues. Germline assignment: CDR1 KGHDR and CDR2 SFDVKD.

The chain is built from TRBV2 and TRBJ2-5; 8 nucleotides align to TRBD1. J gave up 6 bases and V 4 bases, and 7 bases lay outside the gene matches. Germline V gene sequence: CDR1 SNHLY, CDR2 FYNNEI. This CDR3 has 14 amino acids. CDR3 region: CASSGQGRTKTQYF. As DNA, the CDR3 is TGTGCCAGCAGTGGACAGGGGAGGACGAAGACCCAGTACTTC.